The clone carrying this T cell receptor (beta chain) was picked up one time. Trimming shortened V by 4 bases and J by 6 bases, and 10 bases separated the two germline ends. The CDR3 runs 14 residues. In germline, CDR1 is ENHRY, CDR2 SYGVKD. These data originate in a study of blood T cell repertoires in COVID-19. Whole-study context: Whether acute or convalescent, the COVID-19 samples came from the United States, Italy and Spain.

The repertoire was sequenced with immunoSEQ multiplex PCR; TCRdb's copy has only in-frame clones and lacks some. The sample has roughly 240,000 clones, 70% to 90% seen once. The chain recombines TRBV10-3 with TRBJ1-6; D call uncertain. The receptor comes from a middle-aged woman with acute COVID-19. The sample consisted of PBMCs or T cells enriched from blood (not recorded which). The CDR3 spells CAISAGFGNSPLHF. DNA for the CDR3: TGTGCCATCAGTGCGGGGTTTGGTAATTCACCCCTCCACTTT.